These 5 T cell receptor beta chains were all obtained from the same sample, sequenced in a study of T cell changes during pregnancy in multiple sclerosis. The data were produced by immunoSEQ multiplex PCR, yet TCRdb's version contains in-frame clones alone and is incomplete. This sample has roughly 100,000 clones, with 90% found just once. The material was peripheral blood, obtained in the second trimester of pregnancy. The source of these receptors is a female donor in good health, enrolled as a control in a pregnancy study.

The rearrangement uses TRBV5-1 and TRBJ2-2, with 8 nucleotides matching TRBD1. Germline V gene sequence: CDR1 SGHRS, CDR2 YFSETQ. This CDR3 is 17 amino acids long. After removal of 0 bases from V and 3 bases from J, the junction contained 7 bases not matched to a gene. CDR3 in amino acids: CASSLAWDRSYTGELFF. The CDR3 nucleotides read TGCGCCAGCAGCTTGGCTTGGGACAGGTCTTACACCGGGGAGCTGTTTTTT.

The V and J genes are TRBV18 and TRBJ2-2; no reliable D call. Per germline, CDR1 KGHSH and CDR2 LQKENI. V lost 3 bases, J lost 0 bases, and 8 bases lay in between. CDR3 length: 15 amino acids. CDR3: CASSPRSTNTGELFF. The CDR3 region has the DNA TGTGCCAGCTCACCTCGGTCTACGAACACCGGGGAGCTGTTTTTT.

The chain employs TRBV7-2 and TRBJ2-7, with TRBD1 matching 7 bases. Trimming at V came to 4 bases and at J to 2 bases, leaving 2 bases not matched to a gene. CDR1 SGHTA and CDR2 FQGNSA come from the germline V gene. This CDR3 spans 13 amino acids. Here the CDR3 DNA reads TGTGCCAGCAGCTCGCAGGGGGCCTACGAGCAGTACTTC. Amino acid sequence: CASSSQGAYEQYF.

CDR3 sequence reads: CASSLGWGLLDTEAFF. The CDR3 DNA reads TGTGCCAGCAGTTTAGGGTGGGGGCTTTTGGACACTGAAGCTTTCTTT. V usage is TRBV27 and J usage is TRBJ1-1, with a tentative D call TRBD1 (6 bases). The CDR3 has 16 residues. From germline, CDR1 is MNHEY and CDR2 SMNVEV (reference sequence). With 2 bases removed from V and 3 bases from J, the gap between germline ends came to 16 bases.

In DNA, the CDR3 is TGTGCCAGCAGTAAGACTAGCGCGGCCTACAATGAGCAGTTCTTC. Amino acids: CASSKTSAAYNEQFF. The chain combines TRBV28 with TRBJ2-1; 8 bases align to TRBD2. The CDR3 loop spans 15 amino acids. V lost 5 bases to trimming and J lost 2 bases; unmatched junction nucleotides: 5. CDR1 MDHEN and CDR2 SYDVKM come from the germline V gene.